This is a list of T cell receptor beta chains from one sample in a study of blood T cells in healthy people across ages. TCRdb re-derived calls from the 5' RACE reads in MiXCR, one entry per CDR3 protein. The sample yields about 1.6 million distinct CDR3 sequences, roughly 30% seen once. The specimen was blood. The receptor set was obtained from a young woman in good health. Each CDR3 is given with its conserved first and last residue. D genes are given only for firm matches. Part of the rows lack a size; the others show once, few, many or a class for expanded clones.

TRBV6-6	-	TRBJ1-2	-	CASSHAGVNYGYTF	TGTGCCAGCAGCCACGCGGGGGTCAACTATGGCTACACCTTC
TRBV7-9	few	TRBJ1-2	-	CASSLAGESLDYTF	TGTGCCAGCAGCTTAGCTGGGGAATCCCTAGACTACACCTTC
TRBV10-1	once	TRBJ2-1	TRBD2	CASSSAGGRDEQFF	TGCGCCAGCAGTTCAGCGGGGGGCCGAGATGAGCAGTTCTTC
TRBV14	-	TRBJ2-1	-	CASSQTAGTYNEQFF	TGTGCCAGCAGCCAAACGGCGGGAACTTACAATGAGCAGTTCTTC
TRBV4-1	few	TRBJ1-2	-	CASSRIRGRGVNYGYTF	TGCGCCAGCAGCCGAATCAGGGGAAGAGGGGTTAACTATGGCTACACCTTC
TRBV5-1	-	TRBJ2-1	-	CASSQAMRAYNEQFF	TGCGCCAGCAGCCAAGCCATGAGGGCCTACAATGAGCAGTTCTTC
TRBV9	-	TRBJ2-3	TRBD1	CASSVGGGDRTSTDTQYF	TGTGCCAGCAGCGTAGGAGGGGGCGACCGAACTAGCACAGATACGCAGTATTTT
TRBV4-1	-	TRBJ2-2	-	CASSQETWGNGGTGELFF	TGCGCCAGCAGCCAAGAAACCTGGGGGAACGGGGGCACCGGGGAGCTGTTTTTT
TRBV7-9	-	TRBJ1-5	TRBD1	CASSSDRDSNQPQHF	TGTGCCAGCAGCTCAGACAGGGATAGCAATCAGCCCCAGCATTTT
TRBV12-3/TRBV12-4	-	TRBJ2-1	-	CASSLFGDEQFF	TGTGCCAGCAGCCTCTTCGGGGACGAGCAGTTCTTC
TRBV2	-	TRBJ2-7	TRBD2	CASSERSGRDHEQYF	TGTGCCAGCAGTGAACGGAGCGGGAGGGACCACGAGCAGTACTTC
TRBV11-2	few	TRBJ2-1	TRBD2	CASSLVRLAGGPYNEQFF	TGTGCCAGCAGCTTAGTCCGACTAGCGGGAGGTCCTTACAATGAGCAGTTCTTC
TRBV2	-	TRBJ1-2	-	CASRAGTDLSGYTF	TGTGCCAGCAGGGCCGGGACCGACCTTTCTGGCTACACCTTC
TRBV10-1	-	TRBJ2-7	-	CASSGSGRSDEQYF	TGCGCCAGCAGTGGGAGTGGGAGATCTGACGAGCAGTACTTC
TRBV25-1	many	TRBJ2-3	-	CASRMTSTDTQYF	TGTGCCAGCAGGATGACTAGCACAGATACGCAGTATTTT